This T cell receptor beta chain was recovered during a study of cytomegalovirus exposure and HLA in healthy donors. The overall study: Early on, a data release was issued that held 80 million to 90 million unique TCRs from HLA-typed donors.

The PCR made use of 60 Vbeta and 13 Jbeta primers. Clones were sequenced by immunoSEQ multiplex PCR, and TCRdb holds only the in-frame ones, with some missing. Here the sample spans more than 85,000 clones, roughly 79% being singletons. The CDR3 runs 14 residues. Germline V gene data show CDR1 as SNHLY and CDR2 as FYNNEI. The ends were cut back, 4 bases at V and 2 bases at J, with 8 bases in the middle. Study-level points and caveats: Cytomegalovirus association was assigned to approximately 160 TCR beta chains.

A word on this clone: Its target is unknown.

The clonotype comes from a man aged 40-55 years in good health and CMV-seronegative. The J gene is TRBJ2-2, the V gene TRBV2; D is perhaps TRBD1 (5 bases). The sequencing sample was made of PBMCs. As DNA, the CDR3 is TGTGCCAGCAGTGGACAGTTAAACACCGGGGAGCTGTTTTTT. Its protein is CASSGQLNTGELFF. Complete variable domain (other parts from reference TRBV2 and TRBJ2-2): EPEVTQTPSHQVTQMGQEVILRCVPISNHLYFYWYRQILGQKVEFLVSFYNNEISEKSEIFDDQFSVERPDGSNFTLKIRSTKLEDSAMYFCASSGQLNTGELFFGEGSRLTVL.